These T cell receptor beta chains were read from a single sample in a study of blood T cell repertoires in COVID-19. Generated by immunoSEQ multiplex PCR, the TCRdb table keeps only in-frame clones and is missing some. The sample yields 260,000 or so clones, over 70% seen once. The sample comprised peripheral blood. The receptor source for this set is an older man with acute or convalescent COVID-19. Both conserved end residues are part of each CDR3. D genes are given only for firm matches. A row's size may be missing; if present it is once, few, many or a size class.

>TRBJ1-5|TRBD1|NA|TRBV19
TGTGCCAGTAGCCCCGGGACAGCAGGGGGGCCCCAGCATTTT
CASSPGTAGGPQHF
>TRBJ1-3|NA|few|TRBV7-8
TGTGCCAGCAGACAAATCGGGACACTCTCTGGAAACACCATATATTTT
CASRQIGTLSGNTIYF
>TRBJ1-2|NA|NA|TRBV21-1
TGTGCCAGCAGCAAAGAGGAATTCGGGGGTCACTATGGCTACACCTTC
CASSKEEFGGHYGYTF
>TRBJ2-2|TRBD2|NA|TRBV27
TGTGCCAGCAGTTTATTCGCCGGGACTAGTACCCCCGGGGAGCTGTTTTTT
CASSLFAGTSTPGELFF
>TRBJ1-2|NA|NA|TRBV28
TGTGCCAGCAGTTTAAGGGTAGGAGGTGGAGGCTACACCTTC
CASSLRVGGGGYTF
>TRBJ2-5|NA|NA|TRBV5-1
TGCGCCAGCGCGCGGACACAAGAGACCCAGTACTTC
CASARTQETQYF
>TRBJ2-5|NA|NA|TRBV28
TGTGCCAGCAGTTTCGAACGATTGGGGGGTGAGACCCAGTACTTC
CASSFERLGGETQYF
>TRBJ2-2|NA|NA|TRBV4-2
TGTGCCAGCAGCCAAGATTTCGAGGATAACACCGGGGAGCTGTTTTTT
CASSQDFEDNTGELFF
>TRBJ1-2|NA|NA|TRBV6-4
TGTGCCAGCAGTTCCGACAGCCTGGGCCATGGCTACACCTTC
CASSSDSLGHGYTF
>TRBJ2-1|TRBD2|NA|TRBV3-1/TRBV3-2
TGTGCCAGCAGCTCTCGACTAGCGGGGGGCCTCTACAATGAGCAGTTCTTC
CASSSRLAGGLYNEQFF
>TRBJ1-2|NA|NA|TRBV7-2
TGTGCCAGCAGCCCATCGGGGAACTATGGCTACACCTTC
CASSPSGNYGYTF
>TRBJ2-7|NA|NA|TRBV7-8
TGTGCCAGCAGCTTCGACTCGTCGGGGCAGTACTTC
CASSFDSSGQYF
>TRBJ2-7|NA|NA|TRBV10-3
TGTGCCATCATGAAGCGGACGGACCTAGAGCAGTACTTC
CAIMKRTDLEQYF
>TRBJ1-1|NA|NA|TRBV9
TGTGCCAGCAGCGGGACAGCGAACACTGAAGCTTTCTTT
CASSGTANTEAFF
>TRBJ2-5|NA|NA|TRBV3-1/TRBV3-2
TGTGCCAGCAGCTCACTGGGGTTGGCGGGAAGTCTTAAGACCCAGTACTTC
CASSSLGLAGSLKTQYF
>TRBJ1-1|TRBD1|NA|TRBV5-6
TGTGCCAGCAGGGCGAGACCGGGACAGGGCGCTGAAGCTTTCTTT
CASRARPGQGAEAFF
>TRBJ2-7|NA|NA|TRBV5-1
TGCGCCAGCAGCTTGGCCGTCGGGACCTACGAGCAGTACTTC
CASSLAVGTYEQYF
>TRBJ2-1|TRBD1|NA|TRBV30
TGTGCCTGGAGTCAACCGGGACAGGGCTACAATGAGCAGTTCTTC
CAWSQPGQGYNEQFF
>TRBJ1-1|TRBD1|NA|TRBV29-1
TGCAGCGTTTCAACCGGGACAGCGAACACTGAAGCTTTCTTT
CSVSTGTANTEAFF
>TRBJ2-3|TRBD2|NA|TRBV28
TGTGCCAGCAGCCCCGTGGGCGGGGGAAGCACAGATACGCAGTATTTT
CASSPVGGGSTDTQYF
>TRBJ2-1|NA|NA|TRBV7-2
TGTGCCAGCAGCCTAAAGACTAGTTACGAGAATGAGCAGTTCTTC
CASSLKTSYENEQFF
>TRBJ1-1|NA|NA|TRBV20-1
TGCAGTGCTAGTAACGGGATTGTCATGAACACTGAAGCTTTCTTT
CSASNGIVMNTEAFF
>TRBJ1-2|NA|NA|TRBV27
TGTGCCAGCAGCCTAGGCCAGAGCTATGGCTACACCTTC
CASSLGQSYGYTF
>TRBJ2-6|NA|NA|TRBV2
TGTGCCAGCAGTGAACGGGACTCTGGGGCCAACGTCCTGACTTTC
CASSERDSGANVLTF
>TRBJ1-5|NA|NA|TRBV19
TGTGCCAGTAGTACACAGGCATATGACAATCAGCCCCAGCATTTT
CASSTQAYDNQPQHF
>TRBJ2-2|TRBD2|NA|TRBV5-1
TGCGCCAGCAGCTTTTCCGGGACTAGCGGGAGCCGAGGGGAGCTGTTTTTT
CASSFSGTSGSRGELFF
>TRBJ1-1|NA|NA|TRBV5-5
TGTGCCAGCAGCTACGCCCCCATTAAGGACAGTGAAGCTTTCTTT
CASSYAPIKDSEAFF